The clone carrying this TCR beta chain is a singleton in its sample. The CDR3 has 14 residues. Germline CDR1 and CDR2: MNHEY and SMNVEV (reference sequence). After removal of 2 bases from V and 10 bases from J, the junction contained 8 bases not matched to a gene. This specimen comes from a study of blood T cell repertoires in COVID-19. On the study more broadly: COVID-19 samples, acute and convalescent, were from the United States, Italy and Spain.

In the original processing: Quantification of nucleated cells was approximated via reference gene primer amplification. Assay: immunoSEQ multiplex PCR; the TCRdb copy retains only in-frame clones and omits some. V, J and clone size derive from that table, while D and trimming were established from the DNA sequence. The data show 27,000 or so clones, with approximately 91% seen just once and over 4% held by the top ten. Sequenced sample: peripheral blood. This receptor was obtained from a man in his 70s with active COVID-19. V usage is TRBV27 and J usage is TRBJ1-1; 9 bases line up with TRBD1. Here the CDR3 DNA reads TGTGCCAGCAGTTTAACTCGGGACAGGGCAGGAGCTTTCTTT. Its translation is CASSLTRDRAGAFF.